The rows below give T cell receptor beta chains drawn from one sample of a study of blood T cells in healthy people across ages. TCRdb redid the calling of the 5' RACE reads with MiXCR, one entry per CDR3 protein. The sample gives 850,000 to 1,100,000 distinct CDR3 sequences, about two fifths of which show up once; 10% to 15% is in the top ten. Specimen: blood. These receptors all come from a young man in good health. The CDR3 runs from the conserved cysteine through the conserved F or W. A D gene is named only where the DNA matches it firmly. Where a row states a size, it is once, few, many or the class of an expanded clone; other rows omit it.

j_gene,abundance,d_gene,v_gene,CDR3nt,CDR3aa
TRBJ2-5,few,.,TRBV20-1,TGCAGTGCTAGGGCTAGTCCCCTGTCTGAGACCCAGTACTTC,CSARASPLSETQYF
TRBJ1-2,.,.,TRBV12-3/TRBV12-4,TGTGCCAGCGGCACGAACCGGGACTTATCCTATGGCTACACCTTC,CASGTNRDLSYGYTF
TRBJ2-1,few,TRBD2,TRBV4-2,TGTGCCAGCAGCCAAGGGTCTAGCGGGGCCGCTGAGCAGTTCTTC,CASSQGSSGAAEQFF
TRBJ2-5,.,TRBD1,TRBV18,TGTGCCAGCTCACCACTAACGGGACAGGGAGCCCAAGAGACCCAGTACTTC,CASSPLTGQGAQETQYF
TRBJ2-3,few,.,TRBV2,TGTGCCAGCAATGGAATGACAGTCACAGATACGCAGTATTTT,CASNGMTVTDTQYF
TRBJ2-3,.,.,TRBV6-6,TGTGCCAGCACCGGGGGCGGGTGGTATACGCAGTATTTT,CASTGGGWYTQYF
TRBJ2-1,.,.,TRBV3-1,TGTGCCAGCAGCCAACGTAGCGAGCAGTTCTTC,CASSQRSEQFF
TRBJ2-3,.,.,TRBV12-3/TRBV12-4,TGTGCCAGCAGTCATGCGGGATCTAGCACAGATACGCAGTATTTC,CASSHAGSSTDTQYF
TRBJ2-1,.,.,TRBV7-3,TGTGCCAGCAGCGAGGCAGGGGTCCCCTACAATGAGCAGTTCTTC,CASSEAGVPYNEQFF
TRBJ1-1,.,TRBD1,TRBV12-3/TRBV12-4,TGTGCCAGCAGTTCGACAGGGTATCTCGCTGAAGCTTTCTTT,CASSSTGYLAEAFF
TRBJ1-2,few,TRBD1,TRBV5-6,TGTGCCAGCAGCCCCGGGACAGGGGACAACTATGGCTACACCTTC,CASSPGTGDNYGYTF
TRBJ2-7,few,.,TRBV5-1,TGCGCCAGCAGCTCCGCCGCCAAGCTCTACGAGCAGTACTTC,CASSSAAKLYEQYF
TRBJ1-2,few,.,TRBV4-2,TGTGCCAGCAGCCAAGAGCAATCCCCTTATGGCTACACCTTC,CASSQEQSPYGYTF
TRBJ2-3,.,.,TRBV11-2,TGTGCCAGCAGCCCCGACCGTTCAGATACGCAGTATTTT,CASSPDRSDTQYF
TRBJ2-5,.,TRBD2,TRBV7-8,TGTGCCAGCAGGCGTCTAGCGGACCAAGAGACCCAGTACTTC,CASRRLADQETQYF
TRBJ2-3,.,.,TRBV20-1,TGCAGTGTCCCTCGCGCGGCAGATACGCAGTATTTT,CSVPRAADTQYF
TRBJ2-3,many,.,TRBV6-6,TGTGCCAGCCGAACAGTCGGGACTAGCACAGATACGCAGTATTTT,CASRTVGTSTDTQYF
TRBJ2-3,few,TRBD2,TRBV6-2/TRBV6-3,TGTGCCAGCAGATCCCGAGCGGGGGCTAGCACAGATACGCAGTATTTT,CASRSRAGASTDTQYF
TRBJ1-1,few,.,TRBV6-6,TGTGCCAGCAGGCGGGGGCGGCACACTGAAGCTTTCTTT,CASRRGRHTEAFF